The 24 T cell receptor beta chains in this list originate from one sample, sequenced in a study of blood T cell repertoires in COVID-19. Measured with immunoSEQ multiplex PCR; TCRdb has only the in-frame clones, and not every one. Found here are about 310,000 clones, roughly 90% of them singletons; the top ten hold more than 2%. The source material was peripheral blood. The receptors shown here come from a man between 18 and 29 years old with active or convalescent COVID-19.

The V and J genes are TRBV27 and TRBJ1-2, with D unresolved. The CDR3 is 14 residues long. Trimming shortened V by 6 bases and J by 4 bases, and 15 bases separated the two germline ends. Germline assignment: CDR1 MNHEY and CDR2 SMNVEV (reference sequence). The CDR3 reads CASSRWPIAYGYTF. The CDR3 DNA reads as TGTGCCAGCAGCCGATGGCCCATAGCCTATGGCTACACCTTC.

The CDR3 is CASILGTSSDTQYF. The DNA of the CDR3 is TGCGCCAGCATCCTCGGGACTAGTTCAGATACGCAGTATTTT. The chain recombines TRBV5-1 with TRBJ2-3; 8 bases match TRBD2. Germline V gene sequence: CDR1 SGHRS, CDR2 YFSETQ. CDR3 size: 14 residues. Trimming removed 6 bases from V and 4 bases from J; junction bases left unmatched: 7.

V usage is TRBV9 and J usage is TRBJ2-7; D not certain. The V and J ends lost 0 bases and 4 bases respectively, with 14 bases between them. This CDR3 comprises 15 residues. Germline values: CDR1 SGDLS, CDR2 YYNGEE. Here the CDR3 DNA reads TGTGCCAGCAGCGTAGCCCCTTCCCCCGGGTACGAGCAGTACTTC. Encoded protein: CASSVAPSPGYEQYF.

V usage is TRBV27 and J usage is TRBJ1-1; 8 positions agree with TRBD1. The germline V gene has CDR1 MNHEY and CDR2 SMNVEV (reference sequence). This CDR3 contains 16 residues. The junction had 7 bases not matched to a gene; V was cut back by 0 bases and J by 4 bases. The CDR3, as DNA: TGTGCCAGCAGTTTATCGGCAGGGGGCTTTGGCACTGAAGCTTTCTTT. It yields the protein CASSLSAGGFGTEAFF.

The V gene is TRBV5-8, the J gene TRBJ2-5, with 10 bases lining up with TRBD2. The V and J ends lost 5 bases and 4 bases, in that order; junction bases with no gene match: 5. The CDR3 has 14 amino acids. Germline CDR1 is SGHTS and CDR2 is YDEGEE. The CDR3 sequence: CASREAGGSETQYF. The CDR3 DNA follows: TGTGCCAGCAGAGAAGCGGGGGGGTCAGAGACCCAGTACTTC.

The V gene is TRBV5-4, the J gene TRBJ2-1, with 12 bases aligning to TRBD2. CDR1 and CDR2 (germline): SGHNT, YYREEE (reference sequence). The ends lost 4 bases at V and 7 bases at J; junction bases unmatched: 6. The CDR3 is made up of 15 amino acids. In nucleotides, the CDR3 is TGTGCCAGCAGCCCACTAGCGGGGGGTGAAAATGAGCAGTTCTTC. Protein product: CASSPLAGGENEQFF.

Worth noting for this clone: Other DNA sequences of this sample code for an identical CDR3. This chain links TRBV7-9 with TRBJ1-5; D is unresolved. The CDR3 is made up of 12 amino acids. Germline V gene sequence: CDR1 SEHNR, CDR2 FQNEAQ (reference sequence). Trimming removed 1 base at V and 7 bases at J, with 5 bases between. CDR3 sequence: CASSLGGQPQHF. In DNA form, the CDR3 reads TGTGCCAGCAGCTTAGGAGGCCAGCCCCAGCATTTT.

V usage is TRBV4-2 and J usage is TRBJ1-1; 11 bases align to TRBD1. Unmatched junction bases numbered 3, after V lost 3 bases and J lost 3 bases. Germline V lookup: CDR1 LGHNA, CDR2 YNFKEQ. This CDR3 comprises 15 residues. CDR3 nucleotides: TGTGCCAGCAGCCAGGGACAGGGGGGTCACACTGAAGCTTTCTTT. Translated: CASSQGQGGHTEAFF.

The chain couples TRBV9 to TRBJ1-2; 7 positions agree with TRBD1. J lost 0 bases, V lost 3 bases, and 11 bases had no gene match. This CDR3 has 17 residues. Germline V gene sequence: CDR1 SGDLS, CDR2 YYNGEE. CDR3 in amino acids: CASSDEQGLKTNYGYTF. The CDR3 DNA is TGTGCCAGCAGCGACGAACAGGGGCTGAAAACTAACTATGGCTACACCTTC.

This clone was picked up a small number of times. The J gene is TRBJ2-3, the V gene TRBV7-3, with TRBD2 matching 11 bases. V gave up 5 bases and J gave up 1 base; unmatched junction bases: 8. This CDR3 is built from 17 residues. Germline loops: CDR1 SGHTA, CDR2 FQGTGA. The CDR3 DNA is TGTGCCAGCAGCAAGACGGGACTAGCGGCCCGCACAGATACGCAGTATTTT. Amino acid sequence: CASSKTGLAARTDTQYF.

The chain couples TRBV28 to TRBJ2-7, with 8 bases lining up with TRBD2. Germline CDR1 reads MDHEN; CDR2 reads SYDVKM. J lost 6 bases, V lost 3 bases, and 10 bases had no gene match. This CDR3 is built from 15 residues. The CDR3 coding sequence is TGTGCCAGCAGTTTGGGGGCGGGAGGTAAGGGCGAGCAGTACTTC. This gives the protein CASSLGAGGKGEQYF.

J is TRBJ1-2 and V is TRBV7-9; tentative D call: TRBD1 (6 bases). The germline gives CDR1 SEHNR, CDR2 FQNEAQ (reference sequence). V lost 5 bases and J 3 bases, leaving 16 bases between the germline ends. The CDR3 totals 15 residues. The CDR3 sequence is CASSRLGGRDYGYTF. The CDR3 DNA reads TGTGCCAGCAGCCGCCTCGGGGGGCGAGACTATGGCTACACCTTC.

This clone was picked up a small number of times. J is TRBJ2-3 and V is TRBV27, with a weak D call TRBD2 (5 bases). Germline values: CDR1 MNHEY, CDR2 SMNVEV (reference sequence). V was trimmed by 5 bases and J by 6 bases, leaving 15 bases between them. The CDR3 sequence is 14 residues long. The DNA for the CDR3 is TGTGCCAGCAGTGCCGGGGTCCGTCAGGATACGCAGTATTTT. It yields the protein CASSAGVRQDTQYF.

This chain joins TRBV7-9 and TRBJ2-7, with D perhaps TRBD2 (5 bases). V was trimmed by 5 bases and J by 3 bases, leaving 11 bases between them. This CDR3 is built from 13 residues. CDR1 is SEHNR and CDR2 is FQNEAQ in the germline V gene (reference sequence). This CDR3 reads CASSEGPIYEQYF. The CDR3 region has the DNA TGTGCCAGCAGCGAGGGTCCCATCTACGAGCAGTACTTC. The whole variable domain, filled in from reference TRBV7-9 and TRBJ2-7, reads DTGVSQNPRHKITKRGQNVTFRCDPISEHNRLYWYRQTLGQGPEFLTYFQNEAQLEKSRLLSDRFSAERPKGSFSTLEIQRTEQGDSAMYLCASSEGPIYEQYFGPGTRLTVT.

CDR3 loop: CAISERLGQMGLAGPRSSTDTQYF. CDR3 DNA sequence: TGTGCCATCAGTGAGCGCCTGGGACAGATGGGACTAGCGGGCCCCCGTTCGAGCACAGATACGCAGTATTTT. The chain couples TRBV10-3 to TRBJ2-3; TRBD2 matches 12 bases. V lost 2 bases, J lost 0 bases, and 24 bases stayed unmatched. CDR1 is ENHRY, CDR2 SYGVKD, per germline. The CDR3 runs to 24 residues.

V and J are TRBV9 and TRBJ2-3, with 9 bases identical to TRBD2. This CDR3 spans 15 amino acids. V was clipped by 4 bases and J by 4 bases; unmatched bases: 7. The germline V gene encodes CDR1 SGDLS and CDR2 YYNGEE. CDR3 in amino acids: CASSPAGGAADTQYF. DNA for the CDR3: TGTGCCAGCAGCCCCGCGGGAGGGGCGGCAGATACGCAGTATTTT.

The CDR3 sequence: CASREQGPLSGELFF. CDR3 nucleotide sequence: TGTGCCAGCAGGGAACAGGGACCGCTTTCCGGGGAGCTGTTTTTT. The V and J genes are TRBV27 and TRBJ2-2; D possibly corresponds to TRBD1 (6 bases). Trimming shortened V by 6 bases and J by 6 bases, and 17 bases separated the two germline ends. In germline, CDR1 is MNHEY, CDR2 SMNVEV (reference sequence). The CDR3 runs to 15 residues.

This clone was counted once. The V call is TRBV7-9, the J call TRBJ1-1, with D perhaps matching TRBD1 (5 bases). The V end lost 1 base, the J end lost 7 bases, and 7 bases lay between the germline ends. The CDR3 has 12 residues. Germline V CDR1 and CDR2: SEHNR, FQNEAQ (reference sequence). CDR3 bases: TGTGCCAGCAGCTTAGGACAGATTGAAGCTTTCTTT. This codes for CASSLGQIEAFF.

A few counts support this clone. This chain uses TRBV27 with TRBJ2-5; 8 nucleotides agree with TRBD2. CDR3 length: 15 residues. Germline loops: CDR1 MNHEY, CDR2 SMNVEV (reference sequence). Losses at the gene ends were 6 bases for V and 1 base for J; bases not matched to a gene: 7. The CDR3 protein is CASSWFGTSQETQYF. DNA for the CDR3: TGTGCCAGCAGCTGGTTCGGGACTAGCCAAGAGACCCAGTACTTC.

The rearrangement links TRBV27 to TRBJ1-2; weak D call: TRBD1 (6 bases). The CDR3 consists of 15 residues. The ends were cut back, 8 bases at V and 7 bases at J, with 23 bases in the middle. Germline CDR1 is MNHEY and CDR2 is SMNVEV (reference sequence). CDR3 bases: TGTGCCAGCGCAAGGGGGGGCGTGGGTTTGTCTGGCTACACCTTC. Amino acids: CASARGGVGLSGYTF.

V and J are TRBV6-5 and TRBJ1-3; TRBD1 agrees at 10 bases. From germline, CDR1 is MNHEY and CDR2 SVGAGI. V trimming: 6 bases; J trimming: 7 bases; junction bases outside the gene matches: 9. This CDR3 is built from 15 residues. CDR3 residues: CASRRQGAQGNTIYF. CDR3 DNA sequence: TGTGCCAGCAGGCGACAGGGGGCACAGGGGAACACCATATATTTT.

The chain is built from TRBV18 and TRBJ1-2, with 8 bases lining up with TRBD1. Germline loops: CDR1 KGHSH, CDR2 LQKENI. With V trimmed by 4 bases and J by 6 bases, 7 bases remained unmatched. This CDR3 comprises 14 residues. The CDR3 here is CASSLGQGVDGYTF. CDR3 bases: TGTGCCAGCTCACTCGGACAGGGAGTGGATGGCTACACCTTC.

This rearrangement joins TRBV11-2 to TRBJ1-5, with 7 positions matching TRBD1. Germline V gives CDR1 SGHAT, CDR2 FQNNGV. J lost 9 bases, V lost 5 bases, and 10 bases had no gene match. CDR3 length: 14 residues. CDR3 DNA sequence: TGTGCCAGCAGCCAGGACAGGTCGCTAGTGCCCCAGCATTTT. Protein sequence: CASSQDRSLVPQHF.

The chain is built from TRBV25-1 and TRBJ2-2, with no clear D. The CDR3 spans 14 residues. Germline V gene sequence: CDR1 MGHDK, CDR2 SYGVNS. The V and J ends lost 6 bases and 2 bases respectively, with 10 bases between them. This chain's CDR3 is CASRESINTGELFF. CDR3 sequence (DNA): TGTGCCAGCAGGGAGAGCATCAACACCGGGGAGCTGTTTTTT. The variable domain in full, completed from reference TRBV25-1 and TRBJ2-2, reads EADIYQTPRYLVIGTGKKITLECSQTMGHDKMYWYQQDPGMELHLIHYSYGVNSTEKGDLSSESTVSRIRTEHFPLTLESARPSHTSQYLCASRESINTGELFFGEGSRLTVL.